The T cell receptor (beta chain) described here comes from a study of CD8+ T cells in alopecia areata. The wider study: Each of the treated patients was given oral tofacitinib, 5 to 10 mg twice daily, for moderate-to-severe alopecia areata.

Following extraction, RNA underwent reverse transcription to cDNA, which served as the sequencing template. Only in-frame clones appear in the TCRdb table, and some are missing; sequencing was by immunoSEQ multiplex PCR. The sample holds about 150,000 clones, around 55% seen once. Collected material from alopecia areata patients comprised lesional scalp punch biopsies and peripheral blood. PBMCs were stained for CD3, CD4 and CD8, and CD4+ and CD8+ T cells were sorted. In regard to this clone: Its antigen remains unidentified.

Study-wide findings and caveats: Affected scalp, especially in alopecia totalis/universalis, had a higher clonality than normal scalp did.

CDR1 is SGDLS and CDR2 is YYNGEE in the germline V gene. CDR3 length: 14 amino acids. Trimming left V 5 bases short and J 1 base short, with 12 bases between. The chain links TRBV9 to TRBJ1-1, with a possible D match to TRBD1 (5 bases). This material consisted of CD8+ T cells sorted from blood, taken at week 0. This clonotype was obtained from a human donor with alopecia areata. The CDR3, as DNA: TGTGCCAGCAGAGACGACAGCCAGAACACTGAAGCTTTCTTT. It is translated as CASRDDSQNTEAFF.